The entry below gives a single T cell receptor (beta chain) sequence along with its context. Its antigen is unknown. One end of the junction varies from germline; a read error may be responsible. Per germline, CDR1 MDHEN and CDR2 SYDVKM. CDR3 length: 12 amino acids. CD45RO/CCR7/CD25/CD127/CD95/CD27 sorting isolated CD4+ naive, central memory, regulatory and stem cell-like memory cells. Expressed TCRB transcripts were sequenced because the isolated RNA had all been reverse transcribed beforehand. Some clones are missing from TCRdb's copy, which holds only in-frame ones; the method was immunoSEQ multiplex PCR. Of 250,000 to 350,000 clones detected, 11% appear once; the ten largest clones hold under 0.02%. The record originates from a study of beta chain features in type 1 diabetes. Notes on the study in general: When VDJ junctions were examined, type 1 diabetes patients showed fewer insertions and more deletions.

Sequenced: naive CD4+ T cells from blood. The sequence derives from a woman aged 30 to 39 in good health. The chain links TRBV28 to TRBJ2-1, with 9 bases identical to TRBD1. The CDR3 sequence is CASISPGQGHVF. CDR3 coding DNA: TGTGCCAGCATCTCTCCTGGACAGGGGCATGTCTTC.